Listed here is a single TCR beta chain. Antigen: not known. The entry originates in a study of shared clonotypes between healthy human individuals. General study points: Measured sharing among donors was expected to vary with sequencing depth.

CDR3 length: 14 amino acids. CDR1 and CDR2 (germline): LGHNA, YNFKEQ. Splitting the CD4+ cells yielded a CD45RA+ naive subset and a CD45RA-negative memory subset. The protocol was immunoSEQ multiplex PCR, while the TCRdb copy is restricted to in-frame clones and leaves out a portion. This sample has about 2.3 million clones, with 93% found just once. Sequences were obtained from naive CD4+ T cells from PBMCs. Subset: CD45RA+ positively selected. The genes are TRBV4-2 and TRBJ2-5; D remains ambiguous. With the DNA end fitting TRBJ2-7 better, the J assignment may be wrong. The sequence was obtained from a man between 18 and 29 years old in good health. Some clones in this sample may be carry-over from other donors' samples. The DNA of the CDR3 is TGTGCCAGCAGCCAAGACGCGCGGCAGTACGAGCAGTACTTC. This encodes CASSQDARQYEQYF.